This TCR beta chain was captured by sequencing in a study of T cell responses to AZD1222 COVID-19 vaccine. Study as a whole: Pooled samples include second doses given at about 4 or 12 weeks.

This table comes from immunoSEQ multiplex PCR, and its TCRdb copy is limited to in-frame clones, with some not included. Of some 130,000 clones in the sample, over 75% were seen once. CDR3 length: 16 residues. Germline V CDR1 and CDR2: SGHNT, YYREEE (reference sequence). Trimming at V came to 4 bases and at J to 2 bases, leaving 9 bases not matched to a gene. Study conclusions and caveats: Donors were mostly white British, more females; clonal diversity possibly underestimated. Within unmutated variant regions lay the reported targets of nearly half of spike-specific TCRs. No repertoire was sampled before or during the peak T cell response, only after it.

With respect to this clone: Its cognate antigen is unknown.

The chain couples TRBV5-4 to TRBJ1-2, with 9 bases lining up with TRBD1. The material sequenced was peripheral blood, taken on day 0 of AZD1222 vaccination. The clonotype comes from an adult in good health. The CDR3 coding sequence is TGTGCCAGCAGCCGGCCCGGGACAGGGAGGAACTATGGCTACACCTTC. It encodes CASSRPGTGRNYGYTF.